These 22 T cell receptor beta chains originate from one sample sequenced in a study of blood T cell repertoires in COVID-19. The data were produced by immunoSEQ multiplex PCR, yet TCRdb's version contains in-frame clones alone and is incomplete. The sample carries around 270,000 clones, roughly 89% recorded once. The specimen was peripheral blood. All receptors derive from a man aged 40-49 years with acute or convalescent COVID-19.

The chain carries TRBV10-3 and TRBJ1-2; D is uncertain. CDR3 length equals 16 residues. The V end lost 4 bases, the J end lost 8 bases, and 23 bases lay between the germline ends. Germline-derived CDR1 and CDR2 are ENHRY and SYGVKD. CDR3 in amino acids: CAISGVSEGLTRGYTF. As DNA, the CDR3 is TGTGCCATCAGTGGGGTTTCGGAGGGCCTAACTAGGGGCTACACCTTC.

With respect to this clone: Other DNA sequences in this specimen translate into the identical CDR3. The chain recombines TRBV5-4 with TRBJ2-7; 9 bases agree with TRBD1. The CDR3 consists of 14 residues. CDR1 SGHNT and CDR2 YYREEE come from the germline V gene (reference sequence). Trimming took 4 bases from V and 3 from J; bases not matched to a gene: 5. CDR3: CASSPGTGSYEQYF. The CDR3 DNA sequence: TGTGCCAGCAGCCCGGGGACAGGGAGCTACGAGCAGTACTTC.

V is TRBV27 and J is TRBJ2-6, with no clear D. Trimming left V 7 bases short and J 0 bases short, with 13 bases between. CDR3 size: 16 residues. Germline-derived CDR1 and CDR2 are MNHEY and SMNVEV (reference sequence). CDR3 sequence: CASTRNSLSGANVLTF. CDR3 bases: TGTGCCAGCACCCGAAACAGCCTCTCTGGGGCCAACGTCCTGACTTTC. The full variable domain, rest sourced from reference TRBV27 and TRBJ2-6, is EAQVTQNPRYLITVTGKKLTVTCSQNMNHEYMSWYRQDPGLGLRQIYYSMNVEVTDKGDVPEGYKVSRKEKRNFPLILESPSPNQTSLYFCASTRNSLSGANVLTFGAGSRLTVL.

The rearrangement joins TRBV5-6 to TRBJ2-2; 8 positions match TRBD1. Germline V lookup: CDR1 SGHDT, CDR2 YYEEEE. With V trimmed by 3 bases and J by 1 base, 8 bases remained unmatched. The CDR3 consists of 17 residues. The DNA for the CDR3 is TGTGCCAGCAGCTCTTCACCGGGACAGGAGAACACCGGGGAGCTGTTTTTT. Translation: CASSSSPGQENTGELFF.

The J gene is TRBJ2-2, the V gene TRBV9; 9 bases fit TRBD2. Germline CDR1 reads SGDLS; CDR2 reads YYNGEE. The CDR3 consists of 16 residues. Trimming cost V 0 bases and J 4 bases; bases outside gene matches: 4. This chain's CDR3 is CASSVGGGAGTGELFF. As DNA, the CDR3 is TGTGCCAGCAGCGTAGGCGGGGGGGCGGGCACCGGGGAGCTGTTTTTT.

This clone occurred once. V usage is TRBV15 and J usage is TRBJ1-5; 7 bases are shared with TRBD1. CDR3 length: 13 residues. V gave up 5 bases and J gave up 4 bases; unmatched junction bases: 2. Germline CDR1 reads LNHNV; CDR2 reads YYDKDF (reference sequence). CDR3 bases: TGTGCCACCAGCTCAGGGGGGAATCAGCCCCAGCATTTT. It translates to CATSSGGNQPQHF.

This chain joins TRBV6-5 and TRBJ1-1; 7 bases are shared with TRBD1. The length of the CDR3 is 16 residues. The V segment lost 0 bases and the J segment 1 base; nucleotides outside the gene matches: 5. Germline CDR1 is MNHEY and CDR2 is SVGAGI. The CDR3 reads CASSYSGRGPNTEAFF. The CDR3 DNA follows: TGTGCCAGCAGTTACTCGGGAAGGGGGCCGAACACTGAAGCTTTCTTT.

For this clone: At one end, the junction sequence differs from germline, possibly due to a read error. The chain has TRBV5-6 and TRBJ2-7; D is perhaps TRBD1 (6 bases). The CDR3 length is 13 residues. CDR1 is SGHDT and CDR2 is YYEEEE in the germline V gene. CDR3 in DNA: TGTGCCGGCAGTCGGACAGACTCCTACGAGCAGTACTTC. The encoded protein is CAGSRTDSYEQYF.

The chain employs TRBV5-6 and TRBJ1-1; no firm D call. The length of the CDR3 is 14 residues. Germline V gene data show CDR1 as SGHDT and CDR2 as YYEEEE. Trimming stripped 3 bases from V and 2 bases from J, with 11 bases between. CDR3 region: CASSSYLYNTEAFF. For the CDR3, the DNA is TGTGCCAGCAGCTCCTACCTTTACAACACTGAAGCTTTCTTT.

For the CDR3, the DNA is TGCGCCAGCAGCGGGACAGGTTTGAACACTGAAGCTTTCTTT. Translation gives CASSGTGLNTEAFF. V gene TRBV5-1 combines with J gene TRBJ1-1; 8 bases match TRBD1. Germline CDR1 is SGHRS and CDR2 is YFSETQ. The CDR3 is 14 amino acids. Losses at the gene ends were 4 bases for V and 0 bases for J; bases not matched to a gene: 2.

CDR3 residues: CASSLGQVLYNEQFF. CDR3 bases: TGTGCCAGCAGCTTGGGACAGGTTCTCTACAATGAGCAGTTCTTC. The chain combines TRBV5-6 with TRBJ2-1, with D possibly being TRBD1 (6 bases). Trimming removed 0 bases from V and 3 bases from J, with 10 bases in between. Germline values: CDR1 SGHDT, CDR2 YYEEEE. This CDR3 spans 15 amino acids.

The chain joins TRBV5-1 to TRBJ2-1; 12 nucleotides agree with TRBD1. Germline CDR1 reads SGHRS; CDR2 reads YFSETQ. CDR3 length: 16 residues. The ends lost 4 bases at V and 9 bases at J; junction bases unmatched: 11. CDR3 sequence (DNA): TGCGCCAGCAGCCCAACGCCCGGGACAGGGGGCATTGAGCAGTTCTTC. Residues: CASSPTPGTGGIEQFF.

The genes are TRBV7-9 and TRBJ1-1, with a possible D match to TRBD1 (6 bases). The germline V gene encodes CDR1 SEHNR and CDR2 FQNEAQ (reference sequence). V was shortened by 4 bases and J by 5 bases, with 17 bases between the two germline ends. The CDR3 spans 15 residues. In DNA, the CDR3 is TGTGCCAGCAGCTCGTTACAGGGATCAGAGACTGAAGCTTTCTTT. Encoded protein: CASSSLQGSETEAFF.

The rearrangement joins TRBV6-5 to TRBJ1-4, with D possibly matching TRBD1 (5 bases). Trimming shortened V by 6 bases and J by 7 bases, and 15 bases separated the two germline ends. Per the germline V gene, CDR1 is MNHEY and CDR2 is SVGAGI. This CDR3 has 14 residues. The CDR3: CASSPLVGGEKLFF. Here the CDR3 DNA reads TGTGCCAGCAGCCCCCTGGTCGGGGGTGAAAAACTGTTTTTT.

The chain employs TRBV5-1 and TRBJ1-1, with D tentatively TRBD1 (6 bases). The CDR3 covers 15 residues. Deletions cut 1 base from V and 6 bases from J, with 16 bases between. Per the germline V gene, CDR1 is SGHRS and CDR2 is YFSETQ. The CDR3 reads CASSLSGQKSSEAFF. CDR3 sequence (DNA): TGCGCCAGCAGCTTGTCGGGACAAAAATCATCTGAAGCTTTCTTT.

The chain couples TRBV7-3 to TRBJ2-3; 7 bases align to TRBD1. Germline trimming cut 3 bases from V and 4 bases from J; bases unmatched to any gene: 4. The V gene's germline CDR1 is SGHTA and CDR2 FQGTGA. This CDR3 is built from 14 residues. This chain's CDR3 is CASSLGGQADTQYF. CDR3 coding DNA: TGTGCCAGCAGCTTGGGTGGACAGGCAGATACGCAGTATTTT.

The chain uses TRBV5-4 and TRBJ2-7; TRBD1 matches at 8 bases. This CDR3 spans 14 amino acids. Trimming at V came to 4 bases and at J to 6 bases, leaving 9 bases not matched to a gene. The germline V gene encodes CDR1 SGHNT and CDR2 YYREEE (reference sequence). CDR3 loop: CASSGGQGSVEQYF. The CDR3 bases are TGTGCCAGCAGCGGCGGACAGGGCTCGGTCGAGCAGTACTTC.

V usage is TRBV11-1 and J usage is TRBJ2-1; TRBD1 aligns across 10 bases. Trimming cost V 4 bases and J 8 bases; bases outside gene matches: 5. CDR3 size: 14 residues. The germline V gene has CDR1 SGHAT and CDR2 FQDESV (reference sequence). The CDR3 region has the DNA TGTGCCAGCAGCTCCCGGGACAGGGGCTATGAGCAGTTCTTC. Amino acids: CASSSRDRGYEQFF.

V usage is TRBV6-4 and J usage is TRBJ2-5, with a weak D call TRBD2 (5 bases). The CDR3 sequence is 13 residues long. V lost 4 bases and J 2 bases, leaving 8 bases between the germline ends. Germline V gene sequence: CDR1 MRHNA, CDR2 SNTAGT. The CDR3 spells CASSVEVQETQYF. CDR3 nucleotides: TGTGCCAGCAGTGTGGAGGTTCAAGAGACCCAGTACTTC.

The rearrangement joins TRBV11-3 to TRBJ2-3, with D hard to call. Germline loops: CDR1 SGHNT, CDR2 YENEEA. This CDR3 has 13 residues. V lost 5 bases to trimming and J lost 2 bases, with 8 bases between them. The CDR3 DNA is TGTGCCAGCAGCCGCAGTGTCACAGATACGCAGTATTTT. Amino acid sequence: CASSRSVTDTQYF.

V gene TRBV10-2 combines with J gene TRBJ1-1, with D unclear. Trimming cost V 3 bases and J 1 base, with 9 bases left between them. Germline V CDR1 and CDR2: WSHSY, SAAADI. The CDR3 runs to 14 residues. The DNA of the CDR3 is TGCGCCAGCAGTGATCAGTCGTGGAACACTGAAGCTTTCTTT. Its translation: CASSDQSWNTEAFF.

This clone was seen once. The rearrangement joins TRBV7-8 to TRBJ2-3, with TRBD1 matching over 7 bases. J gave up 1 base and V 8 bases, and 6 bases lay outside the gene matches. Germline V gene data show CDR1 as SGHVS and CDR2 as FQNEAQ. This CDR3 comprises 14 residues. CDR3 nucleotides: TGTGCCAGCGGTCCGGGACAGCGCACAGATACGCAGTATTTT. This translates into CASGPGQRTDTQYF.